Below are 30 T cell receptor beta chains sequenced from a single sample in a study of shared clonotypes between healthy human individuals. Method: immunoSEQ multiplex PCR; TCRdb's copy keeps in-frame clones and lacks some. The sample holds 450,000 to 600,000 clones; approximately 79% are singletons and the top ten take 10% to 15%. Sequenced sample: PBMCs. These TCRs come from a middle-aged woman in good health. Some clones in this sample may be carry-over from other donors' samples.

The rearrangement links TRBV11-2 to TRBJ2-3, with 7 bases lining up with TRBD2. CDR1 and CDR2 from the germline V gene are SGHAT and FQNNGV. CDR3 length: 16 amino acids. Trimming cost V 2 bases and J 4 bases; bases outside gene matches: 9. DNA for the CDR3: TGTGCCAGCAGCTTAACGGGCGGGAGCGTCGCAGATACGCAGTATTTT. This sequence encodes CASSLTGGSVADTQYF.

This chain links TRBV30 with TRBJ2-7; TRBD2 matches 9 bases. The V and J ends lost 7 bases and 0 bases, in that order; junction bases with no gene match: 7. The germline V gene has CDR1 GTSNPN and CDR2 SVGIG (reference sequence). The length of the CDR3 is 14 residues. DNA for the CDR3: TGTGCCTCGCGGGAGGGCCGGAGCTCCTACGAGCAGTACTTC. It codes for CASREGRSSYEQYF.

The chain is built from TRBV6-5 and TRBJ2-7; 11 nucleotides align to TRBD1. V lost 8 bases to trimming and J lost 4 bases; unmatched junction nucleotides: 10. CDR3 length: 15 amino acids. CDR1 is MNHEY and CDR2 is SVGAGI in the germline V gene. CDR3 residues: CASQRTGGTGYEQYF. The CDR3 coding sequence is TGTGCCAGCCAAAGGACAGGGGGCACTGGATACGAGCAGTACTTC.

The chain carries TRBV7-2 and TRBJ1-5, with no clear D. Trimming removed 2 bases at V and 0 bases at J, with 8 bases between. The germline V gene encodes CDR1 SGHTA and CDR2 FQGNSA. The CDR3 contains 15 residues. CDR3 sequence (DNA): TGTGCCAGCAGCTTACTCTACACTAGCAATCAGCCCCAGCATTTT. Translating gives CASSLLYTSNQPQHF.

V usage is TRBV27 and J usage is TRBJ1-1; D is ambiguous. The V gene's germline CDR1 is MNHEY and CDR2 SMNVEV (reference sequence). Trimming took off 4 bases at V and 1 base at J, with 13 bases between the two ends. The CDR3 runs to 15 residues. CDR3 sequence (DNA): TGTGCCAGCAGTTCCTTGGACTTCCAGAACACTGAAGCTTTCTTT. It yields the protein CASSSLDFQNTEAFF.

This clone was picked up a small number of times. The V gene is TRBV6-1, the J gene TRBJ1-5, with D possibly being TRBD1 (6 bases). V lost 10 bases to trimming and J lost 0 bases, with 16 bases between them. Germline assignment: CDR1 MNHNS and CDR2 SASEGT. This CDR3 has 15 residues. CDR3 amino acids: CATTGGGYSNQPQHF. The CDR3 nucleotides read TGTGCCACCACGGGGGGCGGGTATAGCAATCAGCCCCAGCATTTT.

The CDR3 nucleotides read TGTGCCTGGAGTGTGGTTTCAGCGGAAGGCCCGTCTGATACGCAGTATTTT. This codes for CAWSVVSAEGPSDTQYF. V is TRBV30 and J is TRBJ2-3; weak D call: TRBD2 (5 bases). Between the trimmed V and J ends, which lost 0 bases and 6 bases, there was a span of 22 bases. The CDR3 contains 17 residues. Looked up from germline, CDR1 is GTSNPN and CDR2 is SVGIG (reference sequence).

The rearrangement links TRBV7-9 to TRBJ1-5; TRBD1 matches at 8 bases. J lost 5 bases, V lost 1 base, and 7 bases had no gene match. Germline values: CDR1 SEHNR, CDR2 FQNEAQ (reference sequence). The CDR3 is made up of 16 amino acids. This CDR3 is CASSLGGTGWDQPQHF. The CDR3 DNA reads as TGTGCCAGCAGCTTAGGGGGGACAGGATGGGATCAGCCCCAGCATTTT.

This chain uses TRBV5-1 with TRBJ1-5; 7 nucleotides match TRBD1. J was trimmed by 4 bases and V by 2 bases; bases with no gene match: 0. This CDR3 comprises 13 residues. Per the germline V gene, CDR1 is SGHRS and CDR2 is YFSETQ. The CDR3 sequence: CASSLQGNQPQHF. The CDR3 nucleotides are TGCGCCAGCAGCTTACAGGGGAATCAGCCCCAGCATTTT. Full variable domain (outside the CDR3, taken from reference TRBV5-1 and TRBJ1-5): KAGVTQTPRYLIKTRGQQVTLSCSPISGHRSVSWYQQTPGQGLQFLFEYFSETQRNKGNFPGRFSGRQFSNSRSEMNVSTLELGDSALYLCASSLQGNQPQHFGDGTRLSIL.

This chain links TRBV6-5 with TRBJ1-1; no clear D gene. The length of the CDR3 is 15 residues. Germline-derived CDR1 and CDR2 are MNHEY and SVGAGI. V lost 0 bases to trimming and J lost 1 base, with 9 bases between them. CDR3 in amino acids: CASSYSGPWNTEAFF. The CDR3 nucleotides read TGTGCCAGCAGTTACTCCGGTCCCTGGAACACTGAAGCTTTCTTT.

There are a few counts of this clone. The V and J genes are TRBV28 and TRBJ1-2; D is perhaps TRBD1 (6 bases). Germline V CDR1 and CDR2: MDHEN, SYDVKM. Trimming removed 6 bases at V and 7 bases at J, with 18 bases between. The CDR3 is 14 amino acids. The CDR3 loop reads CASRPGAGVSGYTF. CDR3 in DNA: TGTGCCAGCAGGCCGGGGGCAGGGGTGTCTGGCTACACCTTC.

V gene TRBV9 combines with J gene TRBJ1-1; no clear D. Looked up from germline, CDR1 is SGDLS and CDR2 is YYNGEE. V was pared by 0 bases and J by 3 bases, with 9 bases between. This CDR3 comprises 14 residues. CDR3 sequence (DNA): TGTGCCAGCAGCGTAGAAGGCAGAGACACTGAAGCTTTCTTT. Protein product: CASSVEGRDTEAFF.

This chain links TRBV18 with TRBJ2-7; 9 bases line up with TRBD2. The CDR3 covers 23 residues. V gave up 0 bases and J gave up 6 bases; unmatched junction bases: 30. CDR1 and CDR2 from the germline V gene are KGHSH and LQKENI. The CDR3 sequence: CASSPPVSGRTLFDEPLLAEQYF. The DNA for the CDR3 is TGTGCCAGCTCACCACCGGTAAGCGGGAGGACTCTCTTCGACGAACCCCTTCTCGCCGAGCAGTACTTC.

J is TRBJ2-1 and V is TRBV6-5, with TRBD2 matching over 10 bases. CDR1 and CDR2 from the germline V gene are MNHEY and SVGAGI. This CDR3 comprises 15 residues. J lost 7 bases, V lost 6 bases, and 9 bases had no gene match. CDR3 sequence reads: CASSLLAGVVNEQFF. The CDR3 coding sequence is TGTGCCAGCAGCCTTCTAGCGGGAGTCGTGAATGAGCAGTTCTTC.

This chain links TRBV19 with TRBJ2-7; TRBD1 aligns across 7 bases. Germline lookup yields CDR1 LNHDA and CDR2 SQIVND (reference sequence). The CDR3 has 16 residues. V was clipped by 5 bases and J by 2 bases; unmatched bases: 12. The DNA of the CDR3 is TGTGCCAGTAGTGTTGCGACAGGGTATTTAGCCTACGAGCAGTACTTC. Encoded protein: CASSVATGYLAYEQYF. The full variable domain, with the rest looked up from reference TRBV19 and TRBJ2-7, is DGGITQSPKYLFRKEGQNVTLSCEQNLNHDAMYWYRQDPGQGLRLIYYSQIVNDFQKGDIAEGYSVSREKKESFPLTVTSAQKNPTAFYLCASSVATGYLAYEQYFGPGTRLTVT.

The V gene is TRBV9, the J gene TRBJ2-5; D remains unclear. Germline assignment: CDR1 SGDLS and CDR2 YYNGEE. The V end lost 0 bases, the J end lost 2 bases, and 8 bases lay between the germline ends. This CDR3 comprises 14 residues. This CDR3 reads CASSVEGRQETQYF. CDR3 coding DNA: TGTGCCAGCAGCGTAGAGGGTCGTCAAGAGACCCAGTACTTC.

The chain combines TRBV18 with TRBJ2-5; D gene ambiguous. Germline loops: CDR1 KGHSH, CDR2 LQKENI. V was trimmed by 6 bases and J by 2 bases, leaving 7 bases between them. The CDR3 has 12 residues. The CDR3 spells CASSQEQETQYF. For the CDR3, the DNA is TGTGCCAGCTCTCAGGAACAAGAGACCCAGTACTTC.

The V and J genes are TRBV6-5 and TRBJ2-7; maybe TRBD2 (6 bases). Germline-derived CDR1 and CDR2 are MNHEY and SVGAGI. The CDR3 length is 16 residues. Deletions cut 2 bases from V and 0 bases from J, with 14 bases between. The CDR3 here is CASSYGGTGLSYEQYF. The CDR3 region has the DNA TGTGCCAGCAGTTACGGGGGGACCGGACTCTCCTACGAGCAGTACTTC.

The V and J genes are TRBV7-8 and TRBJ2-1, with 10 nucleotides matching TRBD1. V shed 7 bases and J 10 bases; nucleotides not matched to a gene: 16. Germline V CDR1 and CDR2: SGHVS, FQNEAQ. The CDR3 covers 16 residues. The CDR3 bases are TGTGCCAGCACCTACGGGGGGGACAGGGGCAGAGGAGAGCAGTTCTTC. This codes for CASTYGGDRGRGEQFF.

The V gene is TRBV25-1, the J gene TRBJ2-7; D may be TRBD1 (6 bases). V was cut by 10 bases and J by 0 bases, with 19 bases left in between. The germline V gene has CDR1 MGHDK and CDR2 SYGVNS. The CDR3 spans 15 residues. In DNA form, the CDR3 reads TGTGCCACCGGACGACCGGGACATCTCTCCTACGAGCAGTACTTC. Translating gives CATGRPGHLSYEQYF.

The chain couples TRBV28 to TRBJ1-5, with D unresolved. Trimming cost V 8 bases and J 2 bases, with 13 bases left between them. Germline CDR1 MDHEN, CDR2 SYDVKM. CDR3 size: 14 residues. DNA of the CDR3: TGTGCCAGCCGAGAGGTCTATCGCAATCAGCCCCAGCATTTT. It encodes CASREVYRNQPQHF. Full variable domain (rest looked up from reference TRBV28 and TRBJ1-5): DVKVTQSSRYLVKRTGEKVFLECVQDMDHENMFWYRQDPGLGLRLIYFSYDVKMKEKGDIPEGYSVSREKKERFSLILESASTNQTSMYLCASREVYRNQPQHFGDGTRLSIL.

The sample holds many counts of this clone. The CDR3 region has the DNA TGTGCCACCAGCAGAGATTCACGGAGGGAGGGGACTGAAGCTTTCTTT. Protein: CATSRDSRREGTEAFF. The chain employs TRBV15 and TRBJ1-1; D is possibly TRBD1 (5 bases). V lost 0 bases, J lost 5 bases, and 16 bases lay in between. CDR1 and CDR2 from the germline V gene are LNHNV and YYDKDF (reference sequence). CDR3 size: 16 residues.

The rearrangement joins TRBV19 to TRBJ1-1, with D possibly TRBD1 on 6 matching bases. CDR1 is LNHDA and CDR2 is SQIVND in the germline V gene (reference sequence). This CDR3 spans 16 amino acids. V lost 2 bases and J lost 6, with 19 bases in between. The DNA of the CDR3 is TGTGCCAGTAGTATACCGGGACGGAGGGGGGACGCTGAAGCTTTCTTT. This encodes CASSIPGRRGDAEAFF.

This chain links TRBV19 with TRBJ1-1; maybe TRBD1 (6 bases). Trimming took 7 bases from V and 3 from J, leaving 15 bases between them. The CDR3 extends over 14 amino acids. Looked up from germline, CDR1 is LNHDA and CDR2 is SQIVND (reference sequence). In DNA form, the CDR3 reads TGTGCCAGTAACCCCGGGGGGGCAGACACTGAAGCTTTCTTT. As protein: CASNPGGADTEAFF.

This chain joins TRBV27 and TRBJ2-7, with no clear D. There are 16 residues in the CDR3. Germline loops: CDR1 MNHEY, CDR2 SMNVEV (reference sequence). Trimming cost V 4 bases and J 4 bases, with 20 bases left between them. CDR3 in amino acids: CASSWAGPAFRYEQYF. The CDR3 nucleotides are TGTGCCAGCAGTTGGGCCGGACCGGCGTTTCGGTACGAGCAGTACTTC.

The rearrangement joins TRBV5-5 to TRBJ1-4; 7 nucleotides align to TRBD1. V shed 4 bases, J shed 4 bases, and the junction held 7 bases outside the gene matches. The CDR3 contains 15 residues. Germline-derived CDR1 and CDR2 are SGHKS and YYEKEE (reference sequence). The CDR3 coding sequence is TGTGCCAGCAGCGCGCCGGGACAGCTTAATGAAAAACTGTTTTTT. Translated: CASSAPGQLNEKLFF.

Ten or more counts support this clone. This rearrangement joins TRBV19 to TRBJ2-7, with TRBD1 as a possible D gene (7 bases). The length of the CDR3 is 15 residues. V dropped 1 base and J dropped 7 bases, with 17 bases sitting between them. CDR1 and CDR2 (germline): LNHDA, SQIVND (reference sequence). This CDR3 is CASSIVPTTGREQYF. The CDR3 region has the DNA TGTGCCAGTAGTATAGTCCCGACGACAGGGAGGGAGCAGTACTTC. Full variable domain (outside the CDR3, taken from reference TRBV19 and TRBJ2-7): DGGITQSPKYLFRKEGQNVTLSCEQNLNHDAMYWYRQDPGQGLRLIYYSQIVNDFQKGDIAEGYSVSREKKESFPLTVTSAQKNPTAFYLCASSIVPTTGREQYFGPGTRLTVT.

This CDR3 is CASSTWGVNTEAFF. In nucleotides, the CDR3 is TGTGCCAGCAGCACCTGGGGAGTGAACACTGAAGCTTTCTTT. The chain joins TRBV7-3 to TRBJ1-1; D not resolved. Per germline, CDR1 SGHTA and CDR2 FQGTGA. V dropped 5 bases and J dropped 0 bases, with 10 bases sitting between them. The CDR3 is 14 residues long. Based on the CDR3 plus reference TRBV7-3 and TRBJ1-1, the full variable domain is GAGVSQTPSNKVTEKGKYVELRCDPISGHTALYWYRQSLGQGPEFLIYFQGTGAADDSGLPNDRFFAVRPEGSVSTLKIQRTERGDSAVYLCASSTWGVNTEAFFGQGTRLTVV.

This sequence joins TRBV19 and TRBJ1-5; weak D call: TRBD1 (6 bases). The germline CDR1 and CDR2 sequences are LNHDA and SQIVND (reference sequence). V lost 1 base, J lost 8 bases, and 18 bases lay in between. The CDR3 contains 16 residues. CDR3 nucleotide sequence: TGTGCCAGTAGTATAGTTAACTTAATTCCAGGGGAGCCCCAGCATTTT. This codes for CASSIVNLIPGEPQHF.

The rearrangement joins TRBV19 to TRBJ1-1; 11 nucleotides line up with TRBD1. V shed 4 bases and J 4 bases; nucleotides not matched to a gene: 2. Germline V gene sequence: CDR1 LNHDA, CDR2 SQIVND (reference sequence). CDR3 size: 14 residues. The CDR3 sequence: CASSRGTGGTEAFF. The CDR3 DNA sequence: TGTGCCAGTAGTAGAGGGACAGGGGGCACTGAAGCTTTCTTT.